The source of this T cell receptor (beta chain) is a study of blood T cell repertoires in COVID-19. Turning to the study itself: Material from acute and convalescent COVID-19 was sourced from the United States, Italy and Spain. Sources were T cells, B-cell-depleted T cells, or PBMCs; the material itself was cDNA or gDNA.

In germline, CDR1 is SGHRS, CDR2 YFSETQ. This CDR3 spans 15 amino acids. The V gene lost 0 bases and the J gene lost 5 bases, with 14 bases spanning the gap. Authors' data handling: Estimated nucleated cell counts came from reference gene primer amplification. TCRdb's copy holds only in-frame clones and misses some; the assay was immunoSEQ multiplex PCR. V, J and clone size are taken as reported in that table, and D and trimming were inferred from the DNA itself. Among hundreds of thousands of clones listed, more than 70% were seen once. Seattle enrolled patients during active infection and tracked them longitudinally.

The sequence derives from a woman over 75 with COVID-19, enrolled during active disease. The rearrangement uses TRBV5-1 and TRBJ2-5, with unresolved D. Source material: peripheral blood. DNA of the CDR3: TGCGCCAGCAGCTTGGCAGGCTCAGCCCCGGAGACCCAGTACTTC. As protein: CASSLAGSAPETQYF.